This T cell receptor beta chain derives from a study of blood T cells in healthy people across ages (dated by TCRdb to between 2014 and 2017). For the wider study: In model experiments, template switching captured roughly one uniquely barcoded TCR beta cDNA molecule for every two T cells. To avoid experimental bias, donors of different ages were spread randomly across the sequencing lanes. To track age-related changes in TCR beta repertoire diversity, the study relied on deep sequencing normalized with unique cDNA molecular identifiers. The donors were split into four age groups: young (average roughly 15 years), middle-aged (nearly 40), aged (more than 60) and long-lived (roughly 80). For two donors (one aged 18 to 29 and one aged 80 or older), the study analyzed two additional independent replicas of 1 million unique cDNA reads from the same blood draw. The research as a whole found: As age increased, observed TCR beta diversity per million T cells dropped in a roughly linear way, and a significant reduction was already evident by age 40. Compared with the aged group, more naive CD4+ T cells, fewer expanded clones and increased TCR diversity were shown by the long-lived group, suggesting age selection. Since profiling was done on bulk unsorted PBMCs, naive and antigen-experienced compartments could not be conclusively compared. There was a strong correlation between observed TCR beta diversity and the percentage of naive T cells measured by flow cytometry. Estimates of total diversity based on one million sequenced T cells were considered lower bounds and underestimates. Because the CMV infection status of the donors was unknown, age-related changes in expanded clonotypes may potentially have been confounded.

The library was built by means of 5' RACE. TCRdb records Illumina HiSeq 2500 as the sequencer. A second PCR of roughly 6 to 11 cycles was run with a J-beta primer mix and a sample-barcoded 5' primer. A unique molecular identifier was introduced onto each TCR beta cDNA molecule by a template-switch 5' adaptor carrying 12 random nucleotides. Each sample yielded at least 2.5 million CDR3-containing paired-end reads. The Mint cDNA synthesis kit, primed by a TRBC-specific oligonucleotide, was used to synthesize first-strand cDNA from all RNA. Following uracil-DNA glycosylase treatment, all cDNA underwent a first 18-cycle PCR with the universal primers M1SS and BC2_uni_R. For the original study's pipeline: Normalization of each sample was performed by random selection of 1 million high-quality reads, each carrying a distinct molecular identifier. Instead of being binned into consensus sequences, reads with shared molecular identifiers were discarded. MiTCR, set to a Q25 quality threshold and the strictest error-elimination algorithm, was used for CDR3 identification, clonotype clustering and error correction. A nonparametric unseen species model using Euler transformation provided a lower-bound estimate of total TCR beta diversity. TCRdb's own reprocessing of the public reads used fastp at Q25 and MiXCR and kept productive beta chains. Entries that share a CDR3 protein sequence are merged under the most common genes and DNA. Clone size and V and J calls follow TCRdb, not the original study. For this sample there are 1.4 million or so distinct CDR3 sequences; roughly 43% appear just once. The top ten hold 4% of the sample.

The donors were about 40 Caucasian individuals from Russia, aged roughly 6 to 100 years, who were systemically healthy. Each donor gave around 9.8 milliliters of peripheral blood, collected into EDTA-treated Vacutainer tubes. Ficoll-Paque density-gradient centrifugation was used to isolate PBMCs, with at least 6 million obtained per sample. Total RNA was extracted from PBMCs with Trizol reagent, with at least 6 micrograms obtained per sample. For every donor, flow cytometry on a PBMC aliquot measured the percentage of naive CD45RAhigh/CD27high T cells. Details on this clonotype: There is no known antigen for this receptor. No much larger clone is present one base from it, and per-base qualities are unavailable.

The sequence derives from a woman aged 18-29 years in good health. Specimen: blood.

The nucleotide sequence reads TGTGCCAGCAGCTTAATGGCCGGAGGGAACACCGGGGAGCTGTTTTTT. It encodes CASSLMAGGNTGELFF. The chain was built from TRBV7-2 and TRBJ2-2, with TRBD2 as a weak D call on 5 bases. The CDR3 runs 16 residues from the cysteine to the phenylalanine. Of the read, only the CDR3 DNA is kept; its 48 bases are in frame from base 1. CDR1 SGHTA and CDR2 FQGNSA were looked up in the germline V gene. The V end loses 2 bases and the J end loses 1 base, and a stretch of 11 bases separates them.